A selection of T cell receptor beta chains follows, all from one sample in a study of cytomegalovirus exposure and HLA in healthy donors. The table came from immunoSEQ multiplex PCR; TCRdb's copy has only in-frame clones and leaves some out. This table has roughly 70,000 clones, around 77% appearing once. The specimen was PBMCs. The source of these receptors is a man aged 50-60 years in good health and CMV-seronegative. The CDR3 runs from the conserved cysteine through the conserved F or W. The D gene is left open where the match is weak. The size entry is marked missing in some rows and otherwise reads once, few, many or a size class.

V	size	D	J	CDR3	DNA
TRBV30	few	-	TRBJ1-2	CAWSNRSNYGYTF	TGTGCCTGGAGTAACAGATCTAACTATGGCTACACCTTC
TRBV29-1	-	-	TRBJ1-1	CSVEDTKEKKPEAFF	TGCAGCGTTGAGGACACCAAGGAAAAAAAACCTGAAGCTTTCTTT
TRBV6-5	-	-	TRBJ2-7	CASSYSISGILYEQYF	TGTGCCAGCAGTTACTCGATTTCAGGGATTCTTTACGAGCAGTACTTC
TRBV18	-	TRBD1	TRBJ1-1	CASSPLRQGGTEAFF	TGTGCCAGCTCACCACTGAGACAGGGAGGCACTGAAGCTTTCTTT
TRBV5-1	once	TRBD1	TRBJ1-1	CASSMGQGALDTEAFF	TGCGCCAGCAGTATGGGACAGGGGGCGTTGGACACTGAAGCTTTCTTT
TRBV10-3	-	TRBD1	TRBJ1-6	CAISPGGAYSPLHF	TGTGCCATCAGTCCAGGGGGCGCGTATTCACCCCTCCACTTT
TRBV6-5	-	TRBD1	TRBJ1-2	CASRRGQEYGYTF	TGTGCCAGCAGACGCGGACAGGAATATGGCTACACCTTC
TRBV6-5	few	-	TRBJ1-6	CASSYPNSPLHF	TGTGCCAGCAGTTACCCAAATTCACCCCTCCACTTT
TRBV30	-	-	TRBJ1-5	CARTSGDNQPQHF	TGTGCCCGGACTTCGGGTGACAATCAGCCCCAGCATTTT
TRBV20-1	-	-	TRBJ2-1	CSARISEQFF	TGCAGTGCCAGAATCAGTGAGCAGTTCTTC
TRBV30	-	-	TRBJ2-2	CALGGTVNTGELFF	TGTGCCTTAGGAGGGACGGTGAATACCGGGGAGCTGTTTTTT
TRBV7-6	-	TRBD2	TRBJ2-1	CASSLVGLADNEQFF	TGTGCCAGCAGCTTAGTTGGGCTAGCGGACAATGAGCAGTTCTTC
TRBV19	-	-	TRBJ2-7	CASSETSLHYEQYF	TGTGCCAGCTCGGAAACTAGCCTCCACTACGAGCAGTACTTC
TRBV5-1	-	TRBD2	TRBJ2-3	CASSSLSGNTDTQYF	TGCGCCAGCAGCTCCCTTAGCGGGAACACAGATACGCAGTATTTT
TRBV6-5	-	TRBD1	TRBJ2-3	CATRTGAHTDTQYF	TGTGCCACTCGTACAGGGGCCCACACAGATACGCAGTATTTT
TRBV2	few	-	TRBJ1-1	CASIEASNTEAFF	TGTGCCAGCATCGAGGCCAGTAACACTGAAGCTTTCTTT
TRBV7-9	-	-	TRBJ1-3	CASSPSGNTIYF	TGTGCCAGCAGCCCATCTGGAAACACCATATATTTT
TRBV10-3	-	TRBD2	TRBJ2-1	CAISERGGALNEQFF	TGTGCCATCAGTGAGCGCGGGGGGGCTCTGAATGAGCAGTTCTTC
TRBV25-1	-	-	TRBJ1-2	CASSEPTTLRGGYTF	TGTGCCAGCAGTGAACCTACTACCTTAAGGGGTGGCTACACCTTC
TRBV18	-	TRBD1	TRBJ1-2	CASSLPGQGAIYTF	TGTGCCAGCTCACTACCGGGACAGGGGGCAATCTACACCTTC
TRBV28	-	-	TRBJ1-5	CASSLEYNQPQHF	TGTGCCAGCAGTTTAGAGTACAATCAGCCCCAGCATTTT
TRBV5-8	few	TRBD1	TRBJ1-3	CASSLVGDRPYSGNTIYF	TGTGCCAGCAGCTTGGTTGGGGACAGGCCCTACTCTGGAAACACCATATATTTT
TRBV30	-	-	TRBJ2-3	CAWSVPPAGDTQYF	TGTGCCTGGAGTGTACCCCCTGCGGGGGATACGCAGTATTTT
TRBV5-1	-	-	TRBJ1-1	CASSLSRGISEAFF	TGCGCCAGCAGCTTGTCTCGCGGAATCTCAGAAGCTTTCTTT
TRBV12-5	-	TRBD1	TRBJ2-1	CASGLVPPWGDRGDNEQFF	TGTGCTAGTGGTTTGGTGCCTCCTTGGGGGGACAGGGGAGACAATGAGCAGTTCTTC
TRBV27	-	TRBD2	TRBJ2-3	CASSLDLGRRTDTQYF	TGTGCCAGCAGCCTGGACCTCGGGAGGCGCACAGATACGCAGTATTTT
TRBV14	-	-	TRBJ1-1	CASSQGGGWGTEAFF	TGTGCCAGCAGCCAAGGGGGAGGATGGGGGACTGAAGCTTTCTTT
TRBV28	few	-	TRBJ1-2	CASSTSGRDYGYTF	TGTGCCAGCAGTACCTCAGGCAGGGACTATGGCTACACCTTC
TRBV27	-	-	TRBJ2-2	CASSFYPTGELFF	TGTGCCAGCAGTTTTTATCCCACCGGGGAGCTGTTTTTT